The next 12 T cell receptor beta chains were all read from a single sample in a study of cytomegalovirus exposure and HLA in healthy donors. PCR used 60 Vbeta primers and 13 Jbeta primers. Only in-frame clones appear in the TCRdb table, and some are missing; sequencing was by immunoSEQ multiplex PCR. Among tens of thousands of clones, 75% to 85% were seen once, and the ten largest hold under 3%. The sample taken for sequencing was PBMCs. Receptors originate from a man in his fifties or sixties in good health and CMV-seropositive.

This sequence joins TRBV5-1 and TRBJ2-3, with TRBD2 matching over 7 bases. The CDR3 runs 17 residues. Germline CDR1 and CDR2: SGHRS and YFSETQ. V gave up 4 bases and J gave up 6 bases; unmatched junction bases: 17. The CDR3 reads CASSQRPPGGGMDTQYF. The CDR3 DNA sequence: TGCGCCAGCAGCCAACGTCCGCCTGGGGGAGGGATGGATACGCAGTATTTT.

This clone was seen more than once but under ten times. In the same sample, other DNA sequences code for this CDR3. The rearrangement joins TRBV18 to TRBJ1-5; D might be TRBD1 (6 bases). The ends were cut back, 3 bases at V and 4 bases at J, with 7 bases in the middle. The CDR3 extends over 13 amino acids. In germline, CDR1 is KGHSH, CDR2 LQKENI. The CDR3 DNA sequence: TGTGCCAGCTCACCGGACAGAAATCAGCCCCAGCATTTT. It yields the protein CASSPDRNQPQHF.

The chain is built from TRBV7-8 and TRBJ1-2; D is undetermined. V gave up 3 bases and J gave up 2 bases, with 10 bases separating them. The germline gives CDR1 SGHVS, CDR2 FQNEAQ. The CDR3 is 14 amino acids. The CDR3 protein is CASSLAGFNYGYTF. In DNA, the CDR3 is TGTGCCAGCAGCTTGGCAGGCTTCAACTATGGCTACACCTTC.

This clone was detected only a few times. V is TRBV5-1 and J is TRBJ1-6; D remains ambiguous. The germline V gene encodes CDR1 SGHRS and CDR2 YFSETQ. Trimming stripped 0 bases from V and 5 bases from J, with 15 bases between. This CDR3 has 17 amino acids. CDR3 amino acids: CASSLAPPGSNNSPLHF. The CDR3 DNA reads as TGCGCCAGCAGCTTGGCGCCTCCGGGATCCAATAATTCACCCCTCCACTTT.

V is TRBV4-2 and J is TRBJ2-7, with TRBD1 matching 8 bases. This CDR3 is 16 amino acids long. J lost 3 bases, V lost 0 bases, and 7 bases had no gene match. Per germline, CDR1 LGHNA and CDR2 YNFKEQ. CDR3 sequence: CASSQDLGQGDYEQYF. The DNA for the CDR3 is TGTGCCAGCAGCCAAGATCTTGGACAGGGTGACTACGAGCAGTACTTC.

This clone came up a few times. J is TRBJ1-1 and V is TRBV27; D ambiguous. The V end was cut by 8 bases, the J end by 4 bases, with 14 bases between. Looked up from germline, CDR1 is MNHEY and CDR2 is SMNVEV (reference sequence). This CDR3 region has 13 residues. The CDR3 reads CASREGLGTEAFF. The CDR3 region has the DNA TGTGCCAGCCGGGAAGGGCTGGGCACTGAAGCTTTCTTT.

V gene TRBV10-2 combines with J gene TRBJ1-2, with TRBD1 identical over 7 bases. Germline values: CDR1 WSHSY, CDR2 SAAADI. Trimming at V came to 6 bases and at J to 4 bases, leaving 5 bases not matched to a gene. This CDR3 spans 13 amino acids. The CDR3, as DNA: TGCGCCAGCAGATCCCGGGACAGCTATGGCTACACCTTC. It is translated as CASRSRDSYGYTF.

The sample holds a few counts of this clone. The chain couples TRBV11-3 to TRBJ2-1; 7 nucleotides agree with TRBD2. Germline CDR1 is SGHNT and CDR2 is YENEEA. V lost 5 bases and J lost 0; bases outside the gene matches: 4. The CDR3 has 15 amino acids. The CDR3 DNA is TGTGCCAGCAGCACAAGCGGGGACTCCTACAATGAGCAGTTCTTC. Amino acid sequence: CASSTSGDSYNEQFF.

The chain recombines TRBV7-2 with TRBJ2-5, with D maybe TRBD2 (5 bases). V lost 4 bases and J lost 4, with 10 bases in between. This CDR3 contains 13 residues. CDR1 is SGHTA, CDR2 FQGNSA, per germline. The CDR3 loop reads CASSYSRGETQYF. The CDR3, as DNA: TGTGCCAGCAGCTACTCCCGGGGAGAGACCCAGTACTTC.

This clone is categorized as medium-sized. V and J are TRBV11-3 and TRBJ2-7; D is possibly TRBD2 (6 bases). Germline V gives CDR1 SGHNT, CDR2 YENEEA. Trimming took 2 bases from V and 0 from J, leaving 14 bases between them. This CDR3 has 16 amino acids. This chain's CDR3 is CASSLRNSGTSYEQYF. For the CDR3, the DNA is TGTGCCAGCAGCTTAAGAAATAGCGGAACCTCCTACGAGCAGTACTTC.

This clone was picked up a small number of times. V gene TRBV18 combines with J gene TRBJ2-7, with D possibly being TRBD2 (5 bases). V was clipped by 4 bases and J by 4 bases, with 20 bases between them. The CDR3 runs 16 residues. Per germline, CDR1 KGHSH and CDR2 LQKENI. CDR3 DNA sequence: TGTGCCAGCTCACTAGAGTCCCGAGGGAGAGGATACGAGCAGTACTTC. Translating it yields CASSLESRGRGYEQYF.

V usage is TRBV14 and J usage is TRBJ1-3; 8 bases match TRBD1. CDR1 SGHDN and CDR2 FVKESK come from the germline V gene. The length of the CDR3 is 16 residues. Unmatched junction bases numbered 2, after V lost 1 base and J lost 0 bases. The CDR3 DNA sequence: TGTGCCAGCAGCCAAGGAACAGGGGGCTCTGGAAACACCATATATTTT. This translates into CASSQGTGGSGNTIYF.